This T cell receptor beta chain was documented in a study of blood T cells in healthy people across ages. Alongside a J-beta primer mix, a sample-barcoded 5' primer served in a second PCR lasting roughly 7 to 11 cycles. TCRdb recomputed calls from the 5' RACE reads with MiXCR, one row per CDR3 protein. The sample includes about 1.4 million distinct CDR3 sequences, 59% seen only once; the top ten take over 5.5%. This clonotype was seen a few times. V was pared by 6 bases and J by 8 bases, with 10 bases between. The CDR3 extends over 11 amino acids. Germline V gene sequence: CDR1 MNHNY, CDR2 SVGAGI (reference sequence).

What was sequenced was blood. The gene calls are TRBV6-6 and TRBJ1-2; no definite D call. The receptor was derived from a man aged 18 to 29 in good health. The CDR3 spells CASRVGEGYTF. CDR3 nucleotides: TGTGCCAGCAGGGTCGGGGAAGGCTACACCTTC.